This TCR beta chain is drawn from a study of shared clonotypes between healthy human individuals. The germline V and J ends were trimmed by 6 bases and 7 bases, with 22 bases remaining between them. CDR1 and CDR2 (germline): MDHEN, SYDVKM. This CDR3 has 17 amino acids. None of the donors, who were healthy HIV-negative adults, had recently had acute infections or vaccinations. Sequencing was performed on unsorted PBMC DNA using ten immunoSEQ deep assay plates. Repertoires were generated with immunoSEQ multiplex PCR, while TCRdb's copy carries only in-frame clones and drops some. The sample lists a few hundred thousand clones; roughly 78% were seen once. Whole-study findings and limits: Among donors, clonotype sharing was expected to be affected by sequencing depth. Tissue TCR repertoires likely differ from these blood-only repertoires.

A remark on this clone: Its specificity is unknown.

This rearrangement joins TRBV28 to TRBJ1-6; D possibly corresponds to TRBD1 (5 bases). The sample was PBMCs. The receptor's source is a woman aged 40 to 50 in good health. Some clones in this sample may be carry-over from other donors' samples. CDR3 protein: CASSSSGPKNPNSPLHF. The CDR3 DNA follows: TGTGCCAGCAGCAGTTCGGGACCGAAGAACCCAAATTCACCCCTCCACTTT.